The 32 T cell receptor beta chains listed next were all sequenced from one sample in a study of identical twins. TCRdb re-called the 5' RACE reads through MiXCR, storing one row per CDR3 protein. This sample has 450,000 or so distinct CDR3 sequences, with 12% to 15% found just once. The sample was also linked to a second study, of yellow fever vaccine responses in identical twins.

Sequencing used CD4+ T cells sorted from blood. These receptors all stem from a woman in her late teens or twenties in good health.

This clonotype appeared a few times. The chain combines TRBV5-1 with TRBJ2-1; TRBD1 matches at 7 bases. This CDR3 is built from 16 residues. The ends lost 0 bases at V and 7 bases at J; junction bases unmatched: 10. CDR1 is SGHRS and CDR2 is YFSETQ in the germline V gene. This chain's CDR3 is CASSLVIYRGLNEQFF. CDR3 nucleotides: TGCGCCAGCAGCTTGGTCATTTACAGGGGATTGAATGAGCAGTTCTTC. The full variable domain, rest sourced from reference TRBV5-1 and TRBJ2-1, is KAGVTQTPRYLIKTRGQQVTLSCSPISGHRSVSWYQQTPGQGLQFLFEYFSETQRNKGNFPGRFSGRQFSNSRSEMNVSTLELGDSALYLCASSLVIYRGLNEQFFGPGTRLTVL.

The CDR3 is CASSSGTPPNTQYF. In DNA form, the CDR3 reads TGTGCCAGCAGCTCCGGGACCCCCCCGAATACGCAGTATTTT. The chain employs TRBV7-9 and TRBJ2-3; possibly TRBD1 or TRBD2 for D (5 bases each). The CDR3 length is 14 residues. V shed 4 bases and J shed 7 bases, with 15 bases lying between them. Germline lookup yields CDR1 SEHNR and CDR2 FQNEAQ (reference sequence). The entire variable domain, with the rest obtained from reference TRBV7-9 and TRBJ2-3, is as follows: DTGVSQNPRHKITKRGQNVTFRCDPISEHNRLYWYRQTLGQGPEFLTYFQNEAQLEKSRLLSDRFSAERPKGSFSTLEIQRTEQGDSAMYLCASSSGTPPNTQYFGPGTRLTVL.

This chain links TRBV19 with TRBJ2-3; 12 nucleotides line up with TRBD1. Germline CDR1 is LNHDA and CDR2 is SQIVND (reference sequence). The CDR3 is 15 residues long. With V trimmed by 5 bases and J by 4 bases, 4 bases remained unmatched. In DNA form, the CDR3 reads TGTGCCAGTAGTTCGGGACAGGGGGCCGCAGATACGCAGTATTTT. This codes for CASSSGQGAADTQYF.

This clonotype appeared a few times. The rearrangement links TRBV10-2 to TRBJ2-3; D is perhaps TRBD2 (6 bases). The ends were cut back, 4 bases at V and 3 bases at J, with 11 bases in the middle. The CDR3 consists of 14 residues. CDR1 WSHSY and CDR2 SAAADI come from the germline V gene. The CDR3 region has the DNA TGCGCCAGCAGTGTGGCGGGAAGAACAGATACGCAGTATTTT. Its translation: CASSVAGRTDTQYF.

This clonotype has more than one count but fewer than ten. V usage is TRBV7-9 and J usage is TRBJ2-7; 8 positions agree with TRBD1. This CDR3 spans 14 amino acids. The germline V gene encodes CDR1 SEHNR and CDR2 FQNEAQ (reference sequence). V dropped 5 bases and J dropped 4; count of bases not matched to a gene: 7. Here the CDR3 reads CASSQGAGGYEQYF. The DNA for the CDR3 is TGTGCCAGCAGCCAGGGGGCAGGGGGATACGAGCAGTACTTC.

This clonotype was recorded a few times. The chain recombines TRBV4-2 with TRBJ1-5, with 7 bases that match TRBD1. V trimming: 1 base; J trimming: 7 bases; junction bases outside the gene matches: 1. The CDR3 spans 13 residues. Germline V gene data show CDR1 as LGHNA and CDR2 as YNFKEQ. The CDR3, as DNA: TGTGCCAGCAGCCAAGCAGGGGGGCAGCCCCAGCATTTT. Amino acid sequence: CASSQAGGQPQHF.

This clonotype was counted only a few times. The rearrangement links TRBV19 to TRBJ2-1, with TRBD2 matching over 8 bases. Trimming removed 2 bases from V and 11 bases from J; junction bases left unmatched: 8. This CDR3 contains 14 residues. Per germline, CDR1 LNHDA and CDR2 SQIVND (reference sequence). CDR3 sequence reads: CASSIPSSGGKQFF. The CDR3 DNA follows: TGTGCCAGTAGTATACCCTCAAGCGGGGGCAAGCAGTTCTTC.

V is TRBV7-2 and J is TRBJ2-2, with D perhaps TRBD2 (5 bases). With 0 bases removed from V and 3 bases from J, the gap between germline ends came to 8 bases. The V gene's germline CDR1 is SGHTA and CDR2 FQGNSA. The CDR3 is 15 residues long. The CDR3 nucleotides are TGTGCCAGCAGCTTAGCCCTACTAGACACCGGGGAGCTGTTTTTT. Encoded protein: CASSLALLDTGELFF.

In its sample, this clonotype was seen a few times. This chain uses TRBV6-1 with TRBJ1-1; tentatively, D is TRBD1 (6 bases). V was clipped by 10 bases and J by 0 bases, with 21 bases between them. Germline values: CDR1 MNHNS, CDR2 SASEGT. The CDR3 spans 16 residues. The CDR3 region has the DNA TGTGCCACCAGCGAAACAGGGATACCAATGAACACTGAAGCTTTCTTT. Its protein is CATSETGIPMNTEAFF.

The chain carries TRBV28 and TRBJ1-2, with D perhaps TRBD1 (6 bases). Trimming shortened V by 6 bases and J by 3 bases, and 11 bases separated the two germline ends. The CDR3 is 13 residues long. Per the germline V gene, CDR1 is MDHEN and CDR2 is SYDVKM. CDR3 loop: CASRRTAYYGYTF. CDR3 in DNA: TGTGCCAGCAGGCGGACAGCCTACTATGGCTACACCTTC.

This rearrangement joins TRBV6-2 or TRBV6-3 to TRBJ2-7; no clear D. The CDR3 is 11 amino acids. Germline loops: CDR1 MNHEY, CDR2 SVGEGT. Trimming pared 5 bases from V and 6 bases from J, leaving 8 bases between. The DNA of the CDR3 is TGTGCCAGCAGTCGGTCGTCCGAGCAGTACTTC. Translating it yields CASSRSSEQYF.

In its sample, this clonotype was seen many times. CDR3: CATSKERGTYNEQFF. The CDR3 nucleotides read TGTGCCACCTCGAAAGAGCGTGGGACATACAATGAGCAGTTCTTC. This chain uses TRBV3-1 with TRBJ2-1, with a possible D match to TRBD1 (6 bases). CDR1 is LGHDT, CDR2 YNNKEL, per germline (reference sequence). V was trimmed by 10 bases and J by 4 bases, leaving 20 bases between them. The CDR3 contains 15 residues.

V is TRBV20-1 and J is TRBJ2-2, with TRBD2 identical over 11 bases. This CDR3 is built from 17 residues. V gave up 1 base and J gave up 2 bases; unmatched junction bases: 6. Germline V gives CDR1 DFQATT, CDR2 SNEGSKA (reference sequence). The CDR3 DNA reads as TGCAGTGCTAGAGTCCCACTAGCGGGGGTTAACACCGGGGAGCTGTTTTTT. Encoded protein: CSARVPLAGVNTGELFF.

The rearrangement links TRBV19 to TRBJ2-1, with D perhaps assigned TRBD1 or TRBD2 (7 bases each). Germline V CDR1 and CDR2: LNHDA, SQIVND (reference sequence). The V end was cut by 5 bases, the J end by 6 bases, with 26 bases between. The CDR3 runs to 18 residues. CDR3 loop: CASSRPGGASRKRNEQFF. The CDR3 DNA reads TGTGCCAGTAGTCGTCCAGGGGGGGCAAGTCGAAAACGCAATGAGCAGTTCTTC. Full variable domain (outside the CDR3, taken from reference TRBV19 and TRBJ2-1): DGGITQSPKYLFRKEGQNVTLSCEQNLNHDAMYWYRQDPGQGLRLIYYSQIVNDFQKGDIAEGYSVSREKKESFPLTVTSAQKNPTAFYLCASSRPGGASRKRNEQFFGPGTRLTVL.

The V gene is TRBV9, the J gene TRBJ2-2; weak D call: TRBD2 (5 bases). In germline, CDR1 is SGDLS, CDR2 YYNGEE. The CDR3 has 16 amino acids. V dropped 0 bases and J dropped 1 base, with 10 bases sitting between them. CDR3 DNA: TGTGCCAGCAGCGTAGAGGCGGGCCGGAACACCGGGGAGCTGTTTTTT. Its translation is CASSVEAGRNTGELFF.

At least ten counts were recorded for this clonotype. This sequence joins TRBV6-6 and TRBJ2-7, with D tentatively TRBD2 (5 bases). The CDR3 spans 12 residues. The V and J ends lost 4 bases and 2 bases respectively, with 6 bases between them. Germline CDR1 reads MNHNY; CDR2 reads SVGAGI (reference sequence). CDR3 sequence: CASSSGAYEQYF. CDR3 DNA sequence: TGTGCCAGCAGTTCCGGGGCCTACGAGCAGTACTTC.

This clonotype was counted ten times or more. The chain combines TRBV3-1 with TRBJ1-1, with D uncertain. Trimming cost V 7 bases and J 1 base, with 10 bases left between them. Germline-derived CDR1 and CDR2 are LGHDT and YNNKEL (reference sequence). This CDR3 contains 13 residues. DNA for the CDR3: TGTGCCAGCACCCTTACTACGAACACTGAAGCTTTCTTT. Encoded protein: CASTLTTNTEAFF.

The rearrangement uses TRBV7-3 and TRBJ2-1; D perhaps matches TRBD2 (6 bases). The CDR3 is 15 residues long. Germline CDR1 and CDR2: SGHTA and FQGTGA. With 1 base removed from V and 6 bases from J, the gap between germline ends came to 13 bases. Written as DNA, the CDR3 is TGTGCCAGCAGCTTAAGAATGGGGGGACTCAATGAGCAGTTCTTC. Translated: CASSLRMGGLNEQFF.

This clonotype was observed many times. V usage is TRBV28 and J usage is TRBJ2-3; 11 nucleotides line up with TRBD2. The CDR3 is 17 amino acids. Per germline, CDR1 MDHEN and CDR2 SYDVKM. V lost 1 base to trimming and J lost 4 bases; unmatched junction nucleotides: 7. The CDR3 sequence is CASSLSGLAEDPDTQYF. The CDR3 coding sequence is TGTGCCAGCAGTTTATCGGGACTAGCGGAAGACCCAGATACGCAGTATTTT.

The V gene is TRBV23-1, the J gene TRBJ2-7, with D tentatively TRBD1 (6 bases). TRBV23-1 is noted as an ORF with a role that remains uncertain. V lost 6 bases and J lost 3, with 15 bases in between. This CDR3 region has 14 residues. The CDR3 sequence is CASRTQGNRYEQYF. DNA for the CDR3: TGCGCCAGCAGAACACAGGGTAATCGCTACGAGCAGTACTTC.

CDR3 DNA sequence: TGCAGTGCTCAAGAGCAGGGGGCCTTGGAGACCCAGTACTTC. Residues: CSAQEQGALETQYF. The chain carries TRBV20-1 and TRBJ2-5, with TRBD1 matching over 8 bases. The germline V gene encodes CDR1 DFQATT and CDR2 SNEGSKA (reference sequence). The CDR3 has 14 amino acids. Germline trimming cut 5 bases from V and 5 bases from J; bases unmatched to any gene: 10.

This clonotype has just a few counts. This chain connects TRBV5-1 to TRBJ1-3; possibly TRBD1 for D (5 bases). V lost 0 bases and J lost 7, with 11 bases in between. The CDR3 has 14 amino acids. Germline values: CDR1 SGHRS, CDR2 YFSETQ. Here the CDR3 DNA reads TGCGCCAGCAGCTTGGGGGACGGCCTCAACACCATATATTTT. It is translated as CASSLGDGLNTIYF. Full variable domain (rest looked up from reference TRBV5-1 and TRBJ1-3): KAGVTQTPRYLIKTRGQQVTLSCSPISGHRSVSWYQQTPGQGLQFLFEYFSETQRNKGNFPGRFSGRQFSNSRSEMNVSTLELGDSALYLCASSLGDGLNTIYFGEGSWLTVV.

This clonotype was seen ten or more times. The chain joins TRBV12-3 or TRBV12-4 to TRBJ1-2; 9 nucleotides align to TRBD1. The CDR3 totals 14 residues. The V and J ends lost 7 bases and 4 bases, in that order; junction bases with no gene match: 7. DNA of the CDR3: TGTGCCAGCACCGGACAGGGGACGAGCTATGGCTACACCTTC. Amino acid sequence: CASTGQGTSYGYTF.

This clonotype appeared many times. V gene TRBV5-1 combines with J gene TRBJ1-5; unclear D gene. The CDR3 runs to 14 residues. The V end was cut by 2 bases, the J end by 7 bases, with 13 bases between. Per the germline V gene, CDR1 is SGHRS and CDR2 is YFSETQ. CDR3 region: CASSLNVGGQPQHF. The CDR3 DNA is TGCGCCAGCAGCTTAAACGTGGGAGGACAGCCCCAGCATTTT.

This clonotype has a handful of counts. The CDR3 DNA reads TGTGCCAGCAGTCTTTCGGAAATAGCCAAAAACATTCAGTACTTC. Translation: CASSLSEIAKNIQYF. V usage is TRBV28 and J usage is TRBJ2-4; D gene ambiguous. V gave up 5 bases and J gave up 0 bases, with 11 bases separating them. The CDR3 has 15 residues. In germline, CDR1 is MDHEN, CDR2 SYDVKM.

The chain uses TRBV20-1 and TRBJ1-1, with D perhaps matching TRBD1 (5 bases). V was clipped by 1 base and J by 1 base, with 10 bases between them. Per the germline V gene, CDR1 is DFQATT and CDR2 is SNEGSKA (reference sequence). This CDR3 region has 14 residues. The CDR3 spells CSARGTKQNTEAFF. In DNA form, the CDR3 reads TGCAGTGCTAGAGGGACAAAACAGAACACTGAAGCTTTCTTT.

J is TRBJ2-1 and V is TRBV6-4; no clear D. The CDR3 is 13 residues long. In germline, CDR1 is MRHNA, CDR2 SNTAGT. V lost 0 bases and J lost 10, with 10 bases in between. The CDR3 bases are TGTGCCAGCAGTGACTCTGGCTTTGGAGAGCAGTTCTTC. Encoded protein: CASSDSGFGEQFF.

The genes are TRBV2 and TRBJ2-1, with TRBD2 matching 12 bases. V dropped 5 bases and J dropped 9; count of bases not matched to a gene: 8. CDR1 is SNHLY, CDR2 FYNNEI, per germline. The CDR3 spans 15 residues. The CDR3 is CASSPTSGRGSEQFF. The CDR3 DNA is TGTGCCAGCAGTCCGACTAGCGGGAGAGGAAGTGAGCAGTTCTTC.

This chain uses TRBV6-5 with TRBJ2-7; D call uncertain. The CDR3 sequence is 11 residues long. The germline CDR1 and CDR2 sequences are MNHEY and SVGAGI. Trimming took off 5 bases at V and 3 bases at J, with 5 bases between the two ends. The CDR3 spells CASSTDYEQYF. The CDR3 coding sequence is TGTGCCAGCAGTACAGACTACGAGCAGTACTTC.

This chain joins TRBV7-6 and TRBJ2-1, with TRBD2 identical over 10 bases. This CDR3 comprises 14 residues. The germline CDR1 and CDR2 sequences are SGHVS and FNYEAQ. Germline trimming cut 5 bases from V and 6 bases from J; bases unmatched to any gene: 4. CDR3 bases: TGTGCCAGCAGCCCTAGCGGGAGTGGCAATGAGCAGTTCTTC. Protein: CASSPSGSGNEQFF.

The J gene is TRBJ2-2, the V gene TRBV11-2; the D is unclear. Trimming left V 1 base short and J 8 bases short, with 5 bases between. Germline V gene lookup returns CDR1 SGHAT and CDR2 FQNNGV. The CDR3 spans 12 residues. The DNA of the CDR3 is TGTGCCAGCAGCTTAGCCGGGGGGGAGCTGTTTTTT. Protein sequence: CASSLAGGELFF.

A few counts support this clonotype. V is TRBV7-2 and J is TRBJ2-3; no firm D call. Germline CDR1 reads SGHTA; CDR2 reads FQGNSA. This CDR3 region has 14 residues. V dropped 5 bases and J dropped 4 bases, with 13 bases sitting between them. CDR3: CASSALRTADTQYF. DNA of the CDR3: TGTGCCAGCAGCGCCTTAAGGACCGCAGATACGCAGTATTTT.